The sample holds a few counts of the clone carrying this T cell receptor (beta chain). The CDR3 contains 14 residues. V dropped 5 bases and J dropped 0 bases, with 11 bases sitting between them. CDR1 and CDR2 (germline): SNHLY, FYNNEI. Only in-frame clones appear in the TCRdb table, and some are missing; sequencing was by immunoSEQ multiplex PCR. Of fewer than 130,000 clones detected, 60% to 80% appear once; the ten largest clones hold around 16%. The sample comes from a study of blood T cell repertoires in COVID-19. For the study at large: Material from acute and convalescent COVID-19 was sourced from the United States, Italy and Spain.

Specimen: peripheral blood. The chain combines TRBV2 with TRBJ2-7, with D possibly TRBD1 on 6 matching bases. The receptor was derived from a woman older than 75 with active or convalescent COVID-19. CDR3 region: CASSRDRNSYEQYF. The CDR3 bases are TGTGCCAGCAGTAGAGACAGGAACTCCTACGAGCAGTACTTC.